A selection of T cell receptor beta chains follows, all from one sample in a study of blood T cell repertoires in COVID-19. Generated by immunoSEQ multiplex PCR, the TCRdb table keeps only in-frame clones and is missing some. The sample records 100,000 to 150,000 clones, approximately 88% being singletons. The sequencing sample was made of peripheral blood. These receptors all come from a man aged 55 to 70 with acute or convalescent COVID-19. CDR3s include the opening cysteine and the closing phenylalanine or tryptophan. A D gene is named only where the DNA matches it firmly. Rows give clone size only sometimes, using once, few, many, or a class for an expanded clone.

v_call: TRBV9; j_call: TRBJ1-1; d_call: TRBD1; clone_size: once; cdr3_nt: TGTGCCAGCAGCGTAGGGAGACAGGGCGGGTCGACTGAAGCTTTCTTT; cdr3_aa: CASSVGRQGGSTEAFF
v_call: TRBV3-1/TRBV3-2; j_call: TRBJ1-2; d_call: .; clone_size: .; cdr3_nt: TGTGCCAGCAGCCCCCGGTGGAGGGTGGACTATGGCTACACCTTC; cdr3_aa: CASSPRWRVDYGYTF
v_call: TRBV11-2; j_call: TRBJ2-2; d_call: TRBD1; clone_size: .; cdr3_nt: TGTGCCAGCAGCTTCAGGGGGCAGGACACCGGGGAGCTGTTTTTT; cdr3_aa: CASSFRGQDTGELFF
v_call: TRBV10-3; j_call: TRBJ1-2; d_call: TRBD1; clone_size: .; cdr3_nt: TGTGCCATCAGTTCTGGACAGGACGGCGGCTACACCTTC; cdr3_aa: CAISSGQDGGYTF
v_call: TRBV29-1; j_call: TRBJ1-3; d_call: .; clone_size: .; cdr3_nt: TGCAGCGTCGCTCCCGGGAGCTCTGGAAACACCATATATTTT; cdr3_aa: CSVAPGSSGNTIYF
v_call: TRBV7-3; j_call: TRBJ2-1; d_call: .; clone_size: .; cdr3_nt: TGTGCCAGCAGCCCGGGGTCAACTTACAATGAGCAGTTCTTC; cdr3_aa: CASSPGSTYNEQFF
v_call: TRBV2; j_call: TRBJ2-7; d_call: TRBD1; clone_size: once; cdr3_nt: TGTGCCAGCAGAGAATCAGCGGGACAGGGTGGCGAGCAGTACTTC; cdr3_aa: CASRESAGQGGEQYF
v_call: TRBV5-1; j_call: TRBJ1-2; d_call: .; clone_size: .; cdr3_nt: TGCGCCAGCAGCTTGGGCAGTAAAGACTATGGCTACACCTTC; cdr3_aa: CASSLGSKDYGYTF
v_call: TRBV28; j_call: TRBJ1-5; d_call: .; clone_size: .; cdr3_nt: TGTGCCAGCAGTAACATCCTCGGGGATCAGCCCCAGCATTTT; cdr3_aa: CASSNILGDQPQHF
v_call: TRBV7-2; j_call: TRBJ1-2; d_call: .; clone_size: .; cdr3_nt: TGTGCCAGCAGCTTAGCGGCTGGGAGTAACTATGGCTACACCTTC; cdr3_aa: CASSLAAGSNYGYTF
v_call: TRBV5-4; j_call: TRBJ2-3; d_call: .; clone_size: .; cdr3_nt: TGTGCCAGCAGAAAGGAGTTAGGAGCAGATACGCAGTATTTT; cdr3_aa: CASRKELGADTQYF
v_call: TRBV27; j_call: TRBJ1-1; d_call: .; clone_size: .; cdr3_nt: TGTGCCAGCAGAGCCCTCCCCTCGGGGACTGAAGCTTTCTTT; cdr3_aa: CASRALPSGTEAFF
v_call: TRBV7-3; j_call: TRBJ2-1; d_call: .; clone_size: many; cdr3_nt: TGTGCCAGCAACTCAGTCCAGGGTGGATACAATGAGCAGTTCTTC; cdr3_aa: CASNSVQGGYNEQFF
v_call: TRBV15; j_call: TRBJ2-5; d_call: .; clone_size: .; cdr3_nt: TGTGCCACCAGCAGAGGGAGGGAGACCCAGTACTTC; cdr3_aa: CATSRGRETQYF
v_call: TRBV5-1; j_call: TRBJ2-3; d_call: .; clone_size: .; cdr3_nt: TGCGCCAGCAGGGAGGGGCAGAGCACAGATACGCAGTATTTT; cdr3_aa: CASREGQSTDTQYF
v_call: TRBV9; j_call: TRBJ2-7; d_call: TRBD1; clone_size: .; cdr3_nt: TGTGCCAGCAGCATACAAGGGGGCCCTTCCTACGAGCAGTACTTC; cdr3_aa: CASSIQGGPSYEQYF
v_call: TRBV3-1/TRBV3-2; j_call: TRBJ2-3; d_call: .; clone_size: .; cdr3_nt: TGTGCCAGCAGCCCGTCCGCAGGCACAGATACGCAGTATTTT; cdr3_aa: CASSPSAGTDTQYF
v_call: TRBV3-1/TRBV3-2; j_call: TRBJ2-1; d_call: .; clone_size: .; cdr3_nt: TGTGCCAGCAGCCAACCAAATGAGCAGTTCTTC; cdr3_aa: CASSQPNEQFF
v_call: TRBV27; j_call: TRBJ2-3; d_call: TRBD2; clone_size: .; cdr3_nt: TGTGCCAGCAGTCAGGGGACTAGCCCATTGAATGCGCAGTATTTT; cdr3_aa: CASSQGTSPLNAQYF
v_call: TRBV2; j_call: TRBJ1-5; d_call: .; clone_size: .; cdr3_nt: TGTGCCAGCAGTGGAAGTAGGGGGTTTCGATACGGTCAGCCCCAGCATTTT; cdr3_aa: CASSGSRGFRYGQPQHF
v_call: TRBV11-2; j_call: TRBJ2-5; d_call: TRBD2; clone_size: .; cdr3_nt: TGTGCCAGCAGCTATAGCGGGGGGTTACAAGAGACCCAGTACTTC; cdr3_aa: CASSYSGGLQETQYF
v_call: TRBV7-9; j_call: TRBJ1-1; d_call: .; clone_size: .; cdr3_nt: TGTGCCAGCAGCCTTCCAGGGGACACTGAAGCTTTCTTT; cdr3_aa: CASSLPGDTEAFF
v_call: TRBV5-1; j_call: TRBJ2-5; d_call: TRBD1; clone_size: .; cdr3_nt: TGCGCCAGCAGCAAACTACAGGGGTCCCTGTCCGGAGAGACCCAGTACTTC; cdr3_aa: CASSKLQGSLSGETQYF
v_call: TRBV5-1; j_call: TRBJ1-5; d_call: TRBD1; clone_size: medium-sized; cdr3_nt: TGCGCCAGCAGCTTTTGGACAGGGGTCAATCAGCCCCAGCATTTT; cdr3_aa: CASSFWTGVNQPQHF
v_call: TRBV4-1; j_call: TRBJ2-7; d_call: .; clone_size: .; cdr3_nt: TGCGCCAGCAGCCCCATATGGGGGGGCGACGAGCAGTACTTC; cdr3_aa: CASSPIWGGDEQYF
v_call: TRBV2; j_call: TRBJ2-1; d_call: TRBD2; clone_size: once; cdr3_nt: TGTGCCAGCAGTGGAACTAGCGGGGCCTCCTACAATGAGCAGTTCTTC; cdr3_aa: CASSGTSGASYNEQFF
v_call: TRBV2; j_call: TRBJ1-1; d_call: TRBD1; clone_size: once; cdr3_nt: TGTGCCAGCAGCCCCGGGACAGCTAACACTGAAGCTTTCTTT; cdr3_aa: CASSPGTANTEAFF
v_call: TRBV10-1; j_call: TRBJ2-1; d_call: TRBD1; clone_size: .; cdr3_nt: TGCGCCAGCAGCCGGGCGGGACAGGGGGCCAATGAGCAGTTCTTC; cdr3_aa: CASSRAGQGANEQFF
v_call: TRBV7-2; j_call: TRBJ2-7; d_call: .; clone_size: few; cdr3_nt: TGTGCCAGCAGCTTAGGACAGTTCTACGAGCAGTACTTC; cdr3_aa: CASSLGQFYEQYF
v_call: TRBV5-1; j_call: TRBJ2-1; d_call: TRBD2; clone_size: once; cdr3_nt: TGCGCCAGCAGTATCGGGTCTAGCGGGGCTGTCTACAATGAGCAGTTCTTC; cdr3_aa: CASSIGSSGAVYNEQFF
v_call: TRBV4-2; j_call: TRBJ1-4; d_call: TRBD1; clone_size: .; cdr3_nt: TGTGCCAGCAGCCAAGATCGAAGGGGGCCTAATGAAAAACTGTTTTTT; cdr3_aa: CASSQDRRGPNEKLFF
v_call: TRBV28; j_call: TRBJ1-1; d_call: .; clone_size: .; cdr3_nt: TGTGCCAGCAGCCCGCGCGGAACGACAGTCACTGAAGCTTTCTTT; cdr3_aa: CASSPRGTTVTEAFF
v_call: TRBV4-2; j_call: TRBJ2-1; d_call: .; clone_size: few; cdr3_nt: TGTGCCAGCAGCCGCCACACGCAGACTTCCTACAATGAGCAGTTCTTC; cdr3_aa: CASSRHTQTSYNEQFF